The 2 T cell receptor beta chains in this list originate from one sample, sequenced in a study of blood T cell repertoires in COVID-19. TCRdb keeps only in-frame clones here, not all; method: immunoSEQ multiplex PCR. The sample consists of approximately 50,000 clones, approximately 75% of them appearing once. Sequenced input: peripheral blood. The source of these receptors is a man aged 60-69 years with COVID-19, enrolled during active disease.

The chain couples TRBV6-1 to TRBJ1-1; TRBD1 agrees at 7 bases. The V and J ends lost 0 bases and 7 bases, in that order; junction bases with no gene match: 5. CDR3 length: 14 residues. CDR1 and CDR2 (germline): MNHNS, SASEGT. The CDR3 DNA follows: TGTGCCAGCAGTGAAGCGCAGGGGGTCGGTGAAGCTTTCTTT. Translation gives CASSEAQGVGEAFF.

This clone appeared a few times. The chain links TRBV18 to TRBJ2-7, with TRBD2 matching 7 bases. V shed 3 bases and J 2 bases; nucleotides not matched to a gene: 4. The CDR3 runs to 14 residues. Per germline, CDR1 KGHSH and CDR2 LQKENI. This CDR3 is CASSPEAGPYEQYF. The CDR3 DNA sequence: TGTGCCAGCTCACCCGAAGCGGGGCCCTACGAGCAGTACTTC.